This entry describes one TCR beta chain. Its target is not known. This record comes from a study of T cell repertoires in cytomegalovirus infection. Study in general: HLA-B-restricted CMV epitopes that are well studied, plus recently identified HLA-C-restricted ones, were used by the study. Based on public TCR beta signatures, there were indications of CMV infection and of a matching HLA type. General observations from the study: Clonotype analysis showed dominance of the ex vivo response by HLA-C-restricted CMV-specific TCR beta clonotypes.

CDR3 length equals 14 residues. Germline CDR1 and CDR2: SNHLY and FYNNEI. V was trimmed by 3 bases and J by 1 base, leaving 6 bases between them. Each CDR3 protein is one row after TCRdb ran MiXCR on the reads. Of 550,000 to 850,000 distinct CDR3 sequences listed, around 32% are singletons. This material consisted of cultured PBMCs, taken from culture after CMV antigen stimulation. This sequence joins TRBV2 and TRBJ2-2; no definite D call. This TCR was sampled from a human donor in good health (CMV status not recorded). Some clones in this sample may be carry-over from other donors' samples. In nucleotides, the CDR3 is TGTGCCAGCAGTGATTCAGGGAACACCGGGGAGCTGTTTTTT. It yields the protein CASSDSGNTGELFF.